What follows are 4 T cell receptor beta chains derived from one specimen sequenced in a study of T cell repertoires in aging, cancer and after chemotherapy. Rearranged V-D-J TRB sequences were amplified with a mixed TRB-A/B primer pool. TCRdb re-called the multiplex PCR reads through MiXCR, storing one row per CDR3 protein. The data show some 19,000 distinct CDR3 sequences, with approximately 40% seen just once and approximately 17% held by the top ten. TCR beta rearrangements were amplified from peripheral blood genomic DNA. Sequenced sample: blood. The receptor source for this set is a human donor with a solid tumor.

This clonotype was seen a few times. The chain uses TRBV5-4 and TRBJ1-3, with 7 bases fitting TRBD1. The V gene's germline CDR1 is SGHNT and CDR2 YYREEE (reference sequence). J gave up 4 bases and V 3 bases, and 7 bases lay outside the gene matches. CDR3 length equals 15 residues. The CDR3 protein is CASSWEGARGNTIYF. CDR3 bases: TGTGCCAGCAGCTGGGAGGGGGCGAGAGGAAACACCATATATTTT.

This chain uses TRBV25-1 with TRBJ2-1; TRBD1 aligns across 9 bases. The CDR3 contains 14 residues. Germline V gene data show CDR1 as MGHDK and CDR2 as SYGVNS. Trimming took 6 bases from V and 9 from J; bases not matched to a gene: 9. The CDR3 here is CASSLRQGEIEQFF. The CDR3 DNA reads TGTGCCAGCAGCCTTAGACAGGGGGAAATTGAGCAGTTCTTC.

The V gene is TRBV10-3, the J gene TRBJ2-7; no firm D call. V lost 4 bases and J lost 2, with 15 bases in between. This CDR3 region has 15 residues. Germline values: CDR1 ENHRY, CDR2 SYGVKD. The CDR3 region is CAISVGNSAAYEQYF. The CDR3, as DNA: TGTGCCATCAGTGTAGGGAACTCCGCCGCCTACGAGCAGTACTTC.

The chain has TRBV6-1 and TRBJ1-4; 7 nucleotides line up with TRBD1. Germline CDR1 is MNHNS and CDR2 is SASEGT. The length of the CDR3 is 15 residues. The ends lost 7 bases at V and 5 bases at J; junction bases unmatched: 10. The CDR3 protein is CASTAEGQRNEKLFF. DNA for the CDR3: TGTGCCAGCACCGCGGAGGGACAGAGAAATGAAAAACTGTTTTTT.